The subject of this entry is one T cell receptor beta chain. Per the authors' pipeline: Reference gene primers were amplified, and this amplification served to estimate nucleated cell counts. Profiling relied on immunoSEQ multiplex PCR, and the TCRdb table lists in-frame clones only, not all of them. The DNA was the basis for D and trimming; V, J and clone size are from that table. The sample lists over 85,000 clones; over 85% were seen once. These data are taken from a study of blood T cell repertoires in COVID-19. The TCR sequence derives from a woman between 50 and 59 years old with COVID-19, enrolled during active disease. The sequencing input was peripheral blood.

The CDR3 DNA follows: TGTGCCAGCAGTGAGGGACTAGCGGGCACAGATACGCAGTATTTT. This sequence encodes CASSEGLAGTDTQYF. This sequence joins TRBV6-1 and TRBJ2-3, with 11 bases identical to TRBD2. This CDR3 comprises 15 residues. With V trimmed by 3 bases and J by 1 base, 0 bases remained unmatched. Germline V gene data show CDR1 as MNHNS and CDR2 as SASEGT.